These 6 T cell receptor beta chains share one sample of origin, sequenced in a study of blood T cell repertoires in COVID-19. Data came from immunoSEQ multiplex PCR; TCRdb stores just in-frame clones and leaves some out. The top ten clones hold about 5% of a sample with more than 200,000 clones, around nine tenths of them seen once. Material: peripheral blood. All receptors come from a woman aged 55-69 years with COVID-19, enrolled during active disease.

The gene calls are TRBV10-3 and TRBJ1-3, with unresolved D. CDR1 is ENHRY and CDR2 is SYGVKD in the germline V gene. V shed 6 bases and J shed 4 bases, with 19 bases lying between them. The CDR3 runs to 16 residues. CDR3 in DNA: TGTGCCATCAGGTCATCTGACCGGGGATCCGGAAACACCATATATTTT. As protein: CAIRSSDRGSGNTIYF.

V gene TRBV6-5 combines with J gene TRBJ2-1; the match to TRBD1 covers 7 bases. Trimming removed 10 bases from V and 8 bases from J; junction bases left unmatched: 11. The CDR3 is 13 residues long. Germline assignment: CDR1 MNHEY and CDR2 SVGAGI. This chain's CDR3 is CATRLNRGHEQFF. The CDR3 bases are TGTGCCACCCGATTAAACAGGGGTCATGAGCAGTTCTTC.

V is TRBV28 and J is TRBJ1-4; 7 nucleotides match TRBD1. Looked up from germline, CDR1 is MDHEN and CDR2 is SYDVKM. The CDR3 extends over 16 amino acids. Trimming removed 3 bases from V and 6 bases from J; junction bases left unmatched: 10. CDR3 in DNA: TGTGCCAGCAGTTTGGCGGGACAGCCTAGGTATGAAAAACTGTTTTTT. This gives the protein CASSLAGQPRYEKLFF.

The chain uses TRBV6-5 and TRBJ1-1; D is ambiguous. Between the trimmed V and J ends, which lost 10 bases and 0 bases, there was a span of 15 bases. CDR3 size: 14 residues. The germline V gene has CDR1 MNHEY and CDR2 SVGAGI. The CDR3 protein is CATTRSWVNTEAFF. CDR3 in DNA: TGTGCCACCACCCGGAGTTGGGTGAACACTGAAGCTTTCTTT.

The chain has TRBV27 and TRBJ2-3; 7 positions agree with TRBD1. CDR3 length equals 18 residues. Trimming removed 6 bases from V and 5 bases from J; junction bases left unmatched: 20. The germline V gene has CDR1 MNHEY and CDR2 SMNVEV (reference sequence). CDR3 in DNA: TGTGCCAGCAGCACATACGCCGACAGGGAGAGGAAAAGAGATACGCAGTATTTT. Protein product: CASSTYADRERKRDTQYF.

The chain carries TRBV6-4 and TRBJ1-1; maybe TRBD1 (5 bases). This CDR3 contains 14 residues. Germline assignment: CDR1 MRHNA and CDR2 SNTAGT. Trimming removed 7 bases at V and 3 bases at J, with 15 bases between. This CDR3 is CASKVMGGDTEAFF. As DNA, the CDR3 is TGTGCCAGCAAGGTTATGGGGGGGGACACTGAAGCTTTCTTT.